This T cell receptor (beta chain) was observed in a study of OX40 agonist ivuxolimab in advanced cancers. The overall study: The patients' treatment was ivuxolimab, an agonistic anti-OX40 (CD134) antibody. Findings and limits, study-wide: Compared with CD4+, CD8+ T cells on average had more expanded clones. Partial responders at 0.1-3.0 mg/kg had among the lowest clonal expansion.

Repertoires were generated with immunoSEQ multiplex PCR, while TCRdb's copy carries only in-frame clones and drops some. The table shows tens of thousands of clones, with about 85% occurring only once. CDR1 and CDR2 (germline): SGHTA, FQGNSA. V was cut by 3 bases and J by 2 bases, with 9 bases left in between. The CDR3 totals 14 residues. About this clone: What it recognizes is unknown.

The chain carries TRBV7-2 and TRBJ2-3; no definite D call. The sequencing here drew on CD4+ or CD8+ T cells sorted from blood, taken in a trial of the OX40 agonist ivuxolimab. This TCR was sampled from an adult with an advanced solid tumor such as melanoma, head and neck, liver or kidney cancer. The CDR3 region has the DNA TGTGCCAGCAGCTTGGACCGGACCACAGATACGCAGTATTTT. It yields the protein CASSLDRTTDTQYF.